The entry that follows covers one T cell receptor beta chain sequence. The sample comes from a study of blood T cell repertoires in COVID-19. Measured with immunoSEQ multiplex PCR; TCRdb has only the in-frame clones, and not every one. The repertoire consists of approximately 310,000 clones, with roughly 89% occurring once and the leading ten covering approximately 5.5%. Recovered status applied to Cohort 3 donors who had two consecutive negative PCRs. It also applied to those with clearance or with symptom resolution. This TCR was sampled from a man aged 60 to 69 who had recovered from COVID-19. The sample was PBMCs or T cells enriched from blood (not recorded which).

CDR3 protein: CATSAGHRDTGELFF. The CDR3 region has the DNA TGTGCCACCAGTGCGGGGCACAGGGACACCGGGGAGCTGTTTTTT. The J gene is TRBJ2-2, the V gene TRBV24-1, with a weak D call TRBD1 (6 bases). V lost 5 bases and J 3 bases, leaving 12 bases between the germline ends. The CDR3 is 15 residues long. CDR1 and CDR2 from the germline V gene are KGHDR and SFDVKD.